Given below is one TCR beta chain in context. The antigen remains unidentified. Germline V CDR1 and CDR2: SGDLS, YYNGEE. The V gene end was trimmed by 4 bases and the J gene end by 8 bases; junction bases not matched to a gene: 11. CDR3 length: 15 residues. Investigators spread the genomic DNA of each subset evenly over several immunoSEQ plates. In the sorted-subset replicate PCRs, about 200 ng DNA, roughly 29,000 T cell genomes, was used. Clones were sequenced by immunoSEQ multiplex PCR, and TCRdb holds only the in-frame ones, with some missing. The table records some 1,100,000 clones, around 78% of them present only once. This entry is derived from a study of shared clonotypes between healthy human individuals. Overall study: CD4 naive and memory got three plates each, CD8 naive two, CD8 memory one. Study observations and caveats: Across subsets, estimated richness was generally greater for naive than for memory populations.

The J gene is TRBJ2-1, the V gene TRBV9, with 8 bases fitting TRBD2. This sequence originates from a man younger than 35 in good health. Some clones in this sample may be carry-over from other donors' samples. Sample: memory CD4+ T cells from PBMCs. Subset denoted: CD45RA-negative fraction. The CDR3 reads CASSKRGLGFDEQFF. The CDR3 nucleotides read TGTGCCAGCAGCAAGCGGGGGCTAGGTTTCGATGAGCAGTTCTTC.